This T cell receptor beta chain was sequenced for a study of CD8 T cells in ankylosing spondylitis. This clonotype showed up many times. Its antigen is undetermined. CDR3 size: 12 residues. V was pared by 2 bases and J by 0 bases, with 1 base between. For TCR beta, libraries came from quantitative 5'-RACE with molecular barcodes. TCRdb re-analysed the 5' RACE reads in MiXCR, keeping a single row per CDR3 protein. This table has fewer than 450,000 distinct CDR3 sequences, roughly 18% appearing once. Study observations and caveats: Reportedly, significant enrichment of disease-linked clones occurred in matched ankylosing spondylitis synovial fluid. A CD8+ phenotype characterized the disease-linked clones, which were relatively rare in peripheral blood. A motif of 7 to 9 highly homologous TCR beta variants was seen as apparently characteristic of ankylosing spondylitis blood. Before this, some motif variants had been reported in reactive arthritis synovial fluid and blood.

The V and J genes are TRBV12-3 or TRBV12-4 and TRBJ1-1; no clear D gene. This TCR was recovered from a male donor with ankylosing spondylitis. The sample comprised blood, either unsorted or a sorted T cell fraction (not recorded which). The CDR3 region has the DNA TGTGCCAGCAGTTTAATGAACACTGAAGCTTTCTTT. Encoded protein: CASSLMNTEAFF.